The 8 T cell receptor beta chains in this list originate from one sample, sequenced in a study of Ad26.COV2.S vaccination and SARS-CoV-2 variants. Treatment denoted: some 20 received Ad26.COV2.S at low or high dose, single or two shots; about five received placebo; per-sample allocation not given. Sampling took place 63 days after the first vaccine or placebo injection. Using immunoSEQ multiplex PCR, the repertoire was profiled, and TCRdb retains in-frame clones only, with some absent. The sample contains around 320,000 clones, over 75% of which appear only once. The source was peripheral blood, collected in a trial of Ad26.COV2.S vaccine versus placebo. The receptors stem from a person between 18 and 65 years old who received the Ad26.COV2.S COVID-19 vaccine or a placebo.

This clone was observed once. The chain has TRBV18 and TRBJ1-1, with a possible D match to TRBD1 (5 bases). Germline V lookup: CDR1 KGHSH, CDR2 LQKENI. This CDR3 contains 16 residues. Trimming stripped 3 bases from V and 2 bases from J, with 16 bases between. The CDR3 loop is CASSPHPPGINTEAFF. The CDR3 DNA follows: TGTGCCAGCTCACCTCACCCCCCAGGGATCAACACTGAAGCTTTCTTT.

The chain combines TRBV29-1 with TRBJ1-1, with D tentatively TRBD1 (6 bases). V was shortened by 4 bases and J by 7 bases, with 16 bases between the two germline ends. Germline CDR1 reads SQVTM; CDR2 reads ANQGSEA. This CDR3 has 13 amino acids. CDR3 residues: CSVVGGGGREAFF. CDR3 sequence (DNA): TGCAGCGTTGTGGGGGGAGGGGGTCGTGAAGCTTTCTTT.

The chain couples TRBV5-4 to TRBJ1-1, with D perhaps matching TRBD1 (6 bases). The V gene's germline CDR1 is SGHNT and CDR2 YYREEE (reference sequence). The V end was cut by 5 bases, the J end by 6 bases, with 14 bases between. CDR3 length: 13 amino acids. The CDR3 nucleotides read TGTGCCAGCAGGCTGGACAGTGTAGCTGAAGCTTTCTTT. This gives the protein CASRLDSVAEAFF.

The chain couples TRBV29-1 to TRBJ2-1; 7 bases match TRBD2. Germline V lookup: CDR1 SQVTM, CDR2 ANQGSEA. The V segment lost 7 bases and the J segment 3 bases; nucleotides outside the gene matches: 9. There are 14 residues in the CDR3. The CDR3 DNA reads TGCAGCGCGTCAGGGAGGGTCGGCTACAATGAGCAGTTCTTC. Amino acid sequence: CSASGRVGYNEQFF.

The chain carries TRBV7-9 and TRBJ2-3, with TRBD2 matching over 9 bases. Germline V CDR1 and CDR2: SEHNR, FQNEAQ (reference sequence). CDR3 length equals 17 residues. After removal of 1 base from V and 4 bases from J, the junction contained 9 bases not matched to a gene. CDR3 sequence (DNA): TGTGCCAGCAGCTTAGGTCCAGCGGGGGGCCCCCCAGATACGCAGTATTTT. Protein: CASSLGPAGGPPDTQYF.

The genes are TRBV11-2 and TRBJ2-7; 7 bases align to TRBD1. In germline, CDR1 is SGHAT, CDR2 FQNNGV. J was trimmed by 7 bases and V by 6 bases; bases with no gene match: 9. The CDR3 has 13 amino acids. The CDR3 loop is CASSLDRAGEQYF. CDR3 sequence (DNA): TGTGCCAGCAGTCTAGACAGGGCCGGGGAGCAGTACTTC.

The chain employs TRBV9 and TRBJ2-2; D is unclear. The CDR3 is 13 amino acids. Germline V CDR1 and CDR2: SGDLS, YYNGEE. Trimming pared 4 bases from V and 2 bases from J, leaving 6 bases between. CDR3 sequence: CASSPSNTGELFF. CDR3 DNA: TGTGCCAGCAGCCCCTCTAACACCGGGGAGCTGTTTTTT.

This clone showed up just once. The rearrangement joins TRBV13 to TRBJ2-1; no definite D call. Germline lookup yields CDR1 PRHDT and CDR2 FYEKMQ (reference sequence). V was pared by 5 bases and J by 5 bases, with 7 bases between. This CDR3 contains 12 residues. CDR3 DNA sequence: TGTGCCAGCAGCCCCCCCGACAATGAGCAGTTCTTC. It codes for CASSPPDNEQFF. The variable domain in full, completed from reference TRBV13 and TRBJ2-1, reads AAGVIQSPRHLIKEKRETATLKCYPIPRHDTVYWYQQGPGQDPQFLISFYEKMQSDKGSIPDRFSAQQFSDYHSELNMSSLELGDSALYFCASSPPDNEQFFGPGTRLTVL.